This T cell receptor (beta chain) was profiled in a study of blood T cell repertoires in COVID-19. Study-level information: Acute-phase and convalescent COVID-19 samples originated in the United States, Italy and Spain.

Measured with immunoSEQ multiplex PCR; TCRdb has only the in-frame clones, and not every one. The sample includes approximately 140,000 clones, about four fifths seen only once; the top ten take 8% to 9%. In this sample, this clone turned up once. Seattle-derived patients entered the study during active infection and were followed longitudinally. Germline assignment: CDR1 SGHVS and CDR2 FQNEAQ. The CDR3 is 13 amino acids. V lost 6 bases and J lost 3, with 11 bases in between. This sequence originates from a man aged 30-40 years with COVID-19, enrolled during active disease. Sequenced input: peripheral blood. The rearrangement uses TRBV7-8 and TRBJ1-2; D uncertain. The CDR3 DNA is TGTGCCAGCAGTTTACGAGGGTACTATGGCTACACCTTC. Residues: CASSLRGYYGYTF.